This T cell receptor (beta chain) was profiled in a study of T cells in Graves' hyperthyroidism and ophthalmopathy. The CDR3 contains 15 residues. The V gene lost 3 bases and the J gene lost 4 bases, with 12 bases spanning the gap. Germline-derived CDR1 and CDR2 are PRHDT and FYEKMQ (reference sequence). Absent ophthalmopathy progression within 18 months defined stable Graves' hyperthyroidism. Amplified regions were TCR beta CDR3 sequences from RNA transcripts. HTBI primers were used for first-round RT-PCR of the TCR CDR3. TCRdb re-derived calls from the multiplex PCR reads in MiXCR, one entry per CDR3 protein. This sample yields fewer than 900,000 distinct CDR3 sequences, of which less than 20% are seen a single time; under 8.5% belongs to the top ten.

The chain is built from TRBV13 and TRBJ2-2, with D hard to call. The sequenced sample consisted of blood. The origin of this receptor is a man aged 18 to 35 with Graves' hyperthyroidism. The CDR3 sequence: CASSLRLLSTGELFF. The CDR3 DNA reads TGTGCCAGCAGCTTGAGGCTTTTAAGCACCGGGGAGCTGTTTTTT.